This TCR beta chain is from a study of cytomegalovirus exposure and HLA in healthy donors. Broader study findings: Sequencing likely generated an artifact that appeared as a cluster of highly shared sequence variants. For presence/absence analyses, sequencing depth was assumed to be roughly uniform across donors. An Asian-associated ancestry cluster reportedly showed fewer N-insertions than the roughly 600-donor mean in a later analysis. Productive status was seen about 87% or about 30% of the time for most TCR beta V segments in an earlier analysis.

CDR3 length: 14 residues. CDR1 and CDR2 from the germline V gene are SGHRS and YFSETQ. Turning to this clone: Its specificity is unknown. Germline and junction disagree at one end, which may indicate a read error.

The primer mix had 60 Vbeta and 13 Jbeta primers. Sequencing was performed with immunoSEQ multiplex PCR; in TCRdb, only in-frame clones are kept and a portion is missing. This table has about 82,000 clones, roughly four fifths appearing once. The receptor comes from a human donor in good health. V gene TRBV5-1 combines with J gene TRBJ1-4; 7 bases fit TRBD1. Input material: PBMCs. The CDR3 spells CASSLAGTDEKLFF. CDR3 nucleotides: TGCGCCAGCAGCTTGGCCGGGACAGATGAGAAACTGTTTTTT. The whole variable domain, filled in from reference TRBV5-1 and TRBJ1-4, reads KAGVTQTPRYLIKTRGQQVTLSCSPISGHRSVSWYQQTPGQGLQFLFEYFSETQRNKGNFPGRFSGRQFSNSRSEMNVSTLELGDSALYLCASSLAGTDEKLFFGSGTQLSVL.